One and the same sample provided the 10 T cell receptor beta chains below, sequenced in a study of cytomegalovirus exposure and HLA in healthy donors. PCR primers comprised 60 Vbeta and 13 Jbeta primers. Assay used: immunoSEQ multiplex PCR; TCRdb lists only in-frame clones, some missing. Of 180,000 or so clones in the sample, about 79% were seen once. Sequenced input: PBMCs. These receptor sequences come from a man in his forties or fifties in good health and CMV-seropositive.

The rearrangement uses TRBV28 and TRBJ2-3; 9 nucleotides line up with TRBD2. CDR1 MDHEN and CDR2 SYDVKM come from the germline V gene. V shed 8 bases and J 3 bases; nucleotides not matched to a gene: 12. The CDR3 spans 16 residues. CDR3 nucleotides: TGTGCCAGCCCCCCCTCAGGCGGGGGGGCTACAGATACGCAGTATTTT. Translating gives CASPPSGGGATDTQYF.

The chain is built from TRBV6-6 and TRBJ1-6; 8 bases agree with TRBD1. The CDR3 length is 14 residues. Germline V gene data show CDR1 as MNHNY and CDR2 as SVGAGI (reference sequence). The junction had 7 bases not matched to a gene; V was cut back by 10 bases and J by 5 bases. The DNA for the CDR3 is TGTGCCACCGGCGCAGGGGGCAATAATTCACCCCTCCACTTT. It codes for CATGAGGNNSPLHF.

This clone was counted once. The gene calls are TRBV9 and TRBJ1-6, with 9 bases identical to TRBD1. The V and J ends lost 3 bases and 10 bases, in that order; junction bases with no gene match: 2. This CDR3 comprises 13 residues. Germline-derived CDR1 and CDR2 are SGDLS and YYNGEE. The DNA of the CDR3 is TGTGCCAGCAGCGGGGACAGGGACTCACCCCTCCACTTT. This sequence encodes CASSGDRDSPLHF. Full variable domain (rest looked up from reference TRBV9 and TRBJ1-6): DSGVTQTPKHLITATGQRVTLRCSPRSGDLSVYWYQQSLDQGLQFLIQYYNGEERAKGNILERFSAQQFPDLHSELNLSSLELGDSALYFCASSGDRDSPLHFGNGTRLTVT.

The chain combines TRBV11-2 with TRBJ2-6; TRBD2 is a possible D gene (5 bases). V gave up 3 bases and J gave up 8 bases, with 11 bases separating them. There are 14 residues in the CDR3. The germline V gene encodes CDR1 SGHAT and CDR2 FQNNGV. CDR3 loop: CASSFSGSPNVLTF. DNA of the CDR3: TGTGCCAGCAGCTTCAGTGGGAGCCCCAACGTCCTGACTTTC. The complete variable domain, with remaining parts taken from reference TRBV11-2 and TRBJ2-6, reads EAGVAQSPRYKIIEKRQSVAFWCNPISGHATLYWYQQILGQGPKLLIQFQNNGVVDDSQLPKDRFSAERLKGVDSTLKIQPAKLEDSAVYLCASSFSGSPNVLTFGAGSRLTVL.

This clone was seen a handful of times. The gene calls are TRBV10-2 and TRBJ2-7; perhaps TRBD2 as D (6 bases). With 9 bases removed from V and 7 bases from J, the gap between germline ends came to 19 bases. The CDR3 has 13 amino acids. CDR1 and CDR2 from the germline V gene are WSHSY and SAAADI. The CDR3 loop is CASKGGTGGEQYF. CDR3 sequence (DNA): TGCGCCAGTAAAGGAGGGACCGGGGGTGAGCAGTACTTC.

A few counts support this clone. The chain combines TRBV28 with TRBJ1-2; no reliable D call. The V gene lost 7 bases and the J gene lost 4 bases, with 13 bases spanning the gap. Germline CDR1 MDHEN, CDR2 SYDVKM. The CDR3 is made up of 13 amino acids. This CDR3 reads CASNSGGGYGYTF. The DNA of the CDR3 is TGTGCCAGCAACTCGGGAGGAGGCTATGGCTACACCTTC.

This rearrangement joins TRBV28 to TRBJ1-6; 11 nucleotides line up with TRBD1. The germline V gene encodes CDR1 MDHEN and CDR2 SYDVKM. Trimming took 5 bases from V and 8 from J; bases not matched to a gene: 5. There are 15 residues in the CDR3. This CDR3 reads CASSPRTGGYSPLHF. CDR3 DNA: TGTGCCAGCAGTCCCCGGACAGGGGGCTATTCACCCCTCCACTTT.

This clone was detected once. V usage is TRBV6-6 and J usage is TRBJ1-1, with D perhaps TRBD1 (5 bases). The CDR3 contains 14 residues. Deletions cut 7 bases from V and 4 bases from J, with 16 bases between. Germline-derived CDR1 and CDR2 are MNHNY and SVGAGI (reference sequence). The CDR3 DNA sequence: TGTGCCAGCACCTCTTTGGGGGGGACCACTGAAGCTTTCTTT. Encoded protein: CASTSLGGTTEAFF.

This clone was observed once. The genes are TRBV27 and TRBJ2-7; 7 positions match TRBD1. V lost 10 bases to trimming and J lost 3 bases; unmatched junction nucleotides: 9. This CDR3 is 13 amino acids long. Germline V gene data show CDR1 as MNHEY and CDR2 as SMNVEV (reference sequence). CDR3 loop: CATGGTAIYEQYF. CDR3 DNA sequence: TGTGCCACCGGTGGGACAGCCATCTACGAGCAGTACTTC.

The chain links TRBV5-5 to TRBJ2-7; D ambiguous. The CDR3 is 13 residues long. CDR1 SGHKS and CDR2 YYEKEE come from the germline V gene (reference sequence). V lost 1 base and J 1 base, leaving 6 bases between the germline ends. The CDR3 DNA is TGTGCCAGCAGCTTGTCGACTTCCTACGAGCAGTACGTC. Its translation is CASSLSTSYEQYV.